The 26 T cell receptor beta chains below come from one sample, sequenced in a study of shared clonotypes between healthy human individuals (dated by TCRdb to 2018 to 2020). The library relied on the immunoSEQ multiplex PCR assay. The source is immuneACCESS, and TCRdb retained only in-frame sequences with V and J called. Part of the clones is not carried over; for the studies checked, unresolved V genes explain less than half of this, and the remainder is unexplained. Across this sample there are 1.6 million or so clones, with around 98.5% seen only once. The leading ten clones occupy roughly 0.35% of the sample. Sequenced sample: naive CD4+ T cells sorted from blood. This specimen's cell subset or site label, interpreted: CD45RA+ positively selected. Every receptor here comes from a man younger than 40 in good health.

The chain is built from TRBV29-1 and TRBJ2-7; 10 nucleotides match TRBD2. CDR1 is SQVTM, CDR2 ANQGSEA, per germline. This CDR3 is 12 amino acids long. The trim removed 5 bases at V and 7 bases at J, leaving 5 bases unmatched. CDR3 DNA: TGCAGCGTTCAAGCGGGAGGGCGAGAGCAGTACTTC. Translating gives CSVQAGGREQYF.

The table lists this clone with a count of one. The chain recombines TRBV18 with TRBJ1-1; D unclear. This CDR3 has 13 residues. Trimming took 8 bases from V and 1 from J, leaving 11 bases between them. CDR1 and CDR2 (germline): KGHSH, LQKENI. In DNA form, the CDR3 reads TGTGCCAGCGCCTCTACTGGGAACACTGAAGCTTTCTTT. Translated, it gives CASASTGNTEAFF.

On this clone itself: This same CDR3 is encoded by further DNA sequences in the sample. This sequence joins TRBV28 and TRBJ1-2; TRBD1 might be the D (6 bases). The CDR3 contains 12 residues. Germline CDR1 and CDR2: MDHEN and SYDVKM. V lost 4 bases, J lost 5 bases, and 8 bases lay in between. CDR3 DNA sequence: TGTGCCAGCAGTTCACAGGGATATGGCTACACCTTC. Translating gives CASSSQGYGYTF.

Comments on this clone: The same CDR3 arises from other DNA sequences in this sample as well. This chain links TRBV5-4 with TRBJ2-1; no firm D call. The V end was cut by 0 bases, the J end by 0 bases, with 7 bases between. The CDR3 length is 15 residues. Germline V gene lookup returns CDR1 SGHNT and CDR2 YYREEE (reference sequence). The CDR3 coding sequence is TGTGCCAGCAGCTTGGAAGGAAGCTCCTACAATGAGCAGTTCTTC. It translates to CASSLEGSSYNEQFF.

The V and J genes are TRBV18 and TRBJ2-5; D may be TRBD2 (6 bases). Germline V gene data show CDR1 as KGHSH and CDR2 as LQKENI. The length of the CDR3 is 14 residues. The V and J ends lost 1 base and 2 bases respectively, with 8 bases between them. This CDR3 reads CASSPQRGQETQYF. The CDR3 coding sequence is TGTGCCAGCTCACCACAACGGGGGCAAGAGACCCAGTACTTC.

CDR3 DNA: TGTGCCAGCAGAAAAGGGACAGGGGGCGGCTATGGCTACACCTTC. Protein: CASRKGTGGGYGYTF. The chain joins TRBV6-5 to TRBJ1-2; 12 bases are shared with TRBD1. The germline V gene encodes CDR1 MNHEY and CDR2 SVGAGI. V dropped 6 bases and J dropped 4; count of bases not matched to a gene: 6. The CDR3 extends over 15 amino acids.

The chain employs TRBV7-2 and TRBJ1-2, with D perhaps matching TRBD1 (5 bases). Germline-derived CDR1 and CDR2 are SGHTA and FQGNSA. The CDR3 is 16 amino acids. Deletions cut 5 bases from V and 7 bases from J, with 23 bases between. The CDR3 region has the DNA TGTGCCAGCAGCACCTCCGGGCCCCCAGGTGGGGGTGGCTACACCTTC. Protein: CASSTSGPPGGGGYTF.

This sequence joins TRBV19 and TRBJ2-7; D call uncertain. The CDR3 is 12 amino acids. Trimming cost V 5 bases and J 3 bases, with 8 bases left between them. CDR1 and CDR2 from the germline V gene are LNHDA and SQIVND (reference sequence). CDR3 amino acids: CASSFYDYEQYF. The CDR3 DNA reads as TGTGCCAGTAGTTTCTACGACTACGAGCAGTACTTC.

The chain carries TRBV5-1 and TRBJ1-2; maybe TRBD1 (6 bases). The CDR3 length is 17 residues. In germline, CDR1 is SGHRS, CDR2 YFSETQ. Between the trimmed V and J ends, which lost 4 bases and 1 base, there was a span of 20 bases. The CDR3 region is CASSAVVQGTYNYGYTF. In DNA form, the CDR3 reads TGCGCCAGCAGCGCCGTTGTACAGGGAACATATAACTATGGCTACACCTTC.

This chain links TRBV5-4 with TRBJ2-7, with D tentatively TRBD2 (6 bases). Germline CDR1 is SGHNT and CDR2 is YYREEE (reference sequence). CDR3 length equals 15 residues. V shed 3 bases and J shed 0 bases, with 13 bases lying between them. CDR3 nucleotides: TGTGCCAGCAGCTCCCGGGACTGGAGCTCCTACGAGCAGTACTTC. Its protein is CASSSRDWSSYEQYF.

The genes are TRBV29-1 and TRBJ2-3, with 10 bases fitting TRBD2. The CDR3 extends over 14 amino acids. The germline gives CDR1 SQVTM, CDR2 ANQGSEA. Germline trimming cut 4 bases from V and 4 bases from J; bases unmatched to any gene: 5. CDR3 sequence (DNA): TGCAGCGTTGGTCCCCTAGCGGGGGCAGATACGCAGTATTTT. Residues: CSVGPLAGADTQYF.

This chain connects TRBV18 to TRBJ2-5; 7 nucleotides align to TRBD1. This CDR3 has 15 amino acids. The V segment lost 1 base and the J segment 4 bases; nucleotides outside the gene matches: 6. Germline V gives CDR1 KGHSH, CDR2 LQKENI. The CDR3 DNA follows: TGTGCCAGCTCACCACGACAGGGTAGGGGAGAGACCCAGTACTTC. Its translation: CASSPRQGRGETQYF.

This clone occurred once. The V gene is TRBV19, the J gene TRBJ1-1; D is possibly TRBD1 (5 bases). V dropped 3 bases and J dropped 2 bases, with 16 bases sitting between them. CDR3 length equals 16 residues. The germline gives CDR1 LNHDA, CDR2 SQIVND (reference sequence). CDR3 nucleotide sequence: TGTGCCAGTAGTATGTACGGGACGGGCATTAACACTGAAGCTTTCTTT. Translating gives CASSMYGTGINTEAFF.

A note on this clone: This sample includes further DNA sequences coding for the same CDR3. J is TRBJ2-7 and V is TRBV9; D call uncertain. The CDR3 spans 14 residues. The germline V gene encodes CDR1 SGDLS and CDR2 YYNGEE. Trimming stripped 4 bases from V and 0 bases from J, with 11 bases between. The CDR3 is CASSPTGDSYEQYF. CDR3 DNA sequence: TGTGCCAGCAGCCCCACCGGTGACTCCTACGAGCAGTACTTC.

CDR3 sequence reads: CASSPPLAGGMGEQFF. For the CDR3, the DNA is TGTGCCAGCTCACCACCGCTAGCGGGAGGCATGGGCGAGCAGTTCTTC. The chain is built from TRBV18 and TRBJ2-1, with 11 bases aligning to TRBD2. The V gene end was trimmed by 0 bases and the J gene end by 10 bases; junction bases not matched to a gene: 8. Germline assignment: CDR1 KGHSH and CDR2 LQKENI. The CDR3 has 16 residues.

The V and J genes are TRBV29-1 and TRBJ2-3, with D possibly TRBD2 on 6 matching bases. V shed 1 base and J shed 1 base, with 9 bases lying between them. The CDR3 consists of 14 residues. CDR1 is SQVTM and CDR2 is ANQGSEA in the germline V gene. The CDR3 loop is CSVEVSGGTDTQYF. The CDR3 coding sequence is TGCAGCGTTGAAGTTAGCGGAGGCACAGATACGCAGTATTTT.

This chain connects TRBV7-2 to TRBJ1-2, with 8 nucleotides matching TRBD1. There are 14 residues in the CDR3. V shed 1 base, J shed 7 bases, and the junction held 5 bases outside the gene matches. Per the germline V gene, CDR1 is SGHTA and CDR2 is FQGNSA. CDR3 protein: CASSLETGGGGYTF. As DNA, the CDR3 is TGTGCCAGCAGCTTAGAAACAGGGGGAGGTGGCTACACCTTC. Filled out from reference TRBV7-2 and TRBJ1-2, the complete variable domain reads GAGVSQSPSNKVTEKGKDVELRCDPISGHTALYWYRQSLGQGLEFLIYFQGNSAPDKSGLPSDRFSAERTGGSVSTLTIQRTQQEDSAVYLCASSLETGGGGYTFGSGTRLTVV.

This clone was observed once. The chain has TRBV5-4 and TRBJ2-1; 14 bases match TRBD2. Germline V gene sequence: CDR1 SGHNT, CDR2 YYREEE (reference sequence). V lost 4 bases to trimming and J lost 4 bases; unmatched junction nucleotides: 4. The CDR3 runs to 16 residues. The CDR3 loop reads CASSGGTSGRYNEQFF. For the CDR3, the DNA is TGTGCCAGCAGCGGGGGGACTAGCGGGAGATACAATGAGCAGTTCTTC. Full variable domain (missing parts from reference TRBV5-4 and TRBJ2-1): ETGVTQSPTHLIKTRGQQVTLRCSSQSGHNTVSWYQQALGQGPQFIFQYYREEENGRGNFPPRFSGLQFPNYSSELNVNALELDDSALYLCASSGGTSGRYNEQFFGPGTRLTVL.

The chain uses TRBV6-5 and TRBJ1-1, with 8 bases that match TRBD1. The CDR3 length is 14 residues. After removal of 10 bases from V and 0 bases from J, the junction contained 7 bases not matched to a gene. Germline assignment: CDR1 MNHEY and CDR2 SVGAGI. This CDR3 is CATSGGFMNTEAFF. DNA for the CDR3: TGTGCCACTTCAGGGGGCTTCATGAACACTGAAGCTTTCTTT.

The chain uses TRBV18 and TRBJ1-1, with D perhaps TRBD1 (6 bases). Trimming took 2 bases from V and 4 from J, leaving 14 bases between them. The germline V gene encodes CDR1 KGHSH and CDR2 LQKENI. The length of the CDR3 is 15 residues. Written as DNA, the CDR3 is TGTGCCAGCTCACCAAAAAACAGGGCGGTCACTGAAGCTTTCTTT. It encodes CASSPKNRAVTEAFF.

The chain couples TRBV5-5 to TRBJ2-1, with 9 bases that match TRBD1. Looked up from germline, CDR1 is SGHKS and CDR2 is YYEKEE (reference sequence). CDR3 size: 13 residues. V trimming: 4 bases; J trimming: 9 bases; junction bases outside the gene matches: 5. The CDR3 protein is CASSSTGGGEQFF. For the CDR3, the DNA is TGTGCCAGCAGCAGTACAGGGGGCGGTGAGCAGTTCTTC. Based on the CDR3 plus reference TRBV5-5 and TRBJ2-1, the full variable domain is DAGVTQSPTHLIKTRGQQVTLRCSPISGHKSVSWYQQVLGQGPQFIFQYYEKEERGRGNFPDRFSARQFPNYSSELNVNALLLGDSALYLCASSSTGGGEQFFGPGTRLTVL.

The genes are TRBV10-1 and TRBJ1-3; no definite D call. The CDR3 loop spans 15 amino acids. The ends were cut back, 3 bases at V and 0 bases at J, with 9 bases in the middle. In germline, CDR1 is WNHNN, CDR2 SYGVQD (reference sequence). The chain's CDR3 is CASSETADSGNTIYF. The DNA for the CDR3 is TGCGCCAGCAGTGAAACAGCGGACTCTGGAAACACCATATATTTT.

This clone was picked up one time. V gene TRBV4-3 combines with J gene TRBJ2-5; D is ambiguous. CDR1 and CDR2 from the germline V gene are LGHNA and YSLEER. CDR3 length equals 13 residues. The V gene lost 1 base and the J gene lost 4 bases, with 7 bases spanning the gap. CDR3 coding DNA: TGCGCCAGCAGCCAAGGACTCCGAGAGACCCAGTACTTC. As protein: CASSQGLRETQYF.

As regards this clone: The same CDR3 also results from other DNA sequences found in this sample. This chain uses TRBV9 with TRBJ2-2; D gene unclear. Trimming stripped 0 bases from V and 7 bases from J, with 4 bases between. Germline CDR1 and CDR2: SGDLS and YYNGEE. The CDR3 runs to 12 residues. This chain's CDR3 is CASSVGSGELFF. CDR3 DNA: TGTGCCAGCAGCGTAGGTAGCGGGGAGCTGTTTTTT. Variable domain in full (rest from reference TRBV9 and TRBJ2-2): DSGVTQTPKHLITATGQRVTLRCSPRSGDLSVYWYQQSLDQGLQFLIQYYNGEERAKGNILERFSAQQFPDLHSELNLSSLELGDSALYFCASSVGSGELFFGEGSRLTVL.

The genes are TRBV7-2 and TRBJ1-3; 12 positions match TRBD1. Trimming removed 4 bases from V and 8 bases from J; junction bases left unmatched: 6. The CDR3 is 15 residues long. The germline V gene has CDR1 SGHTA and CDR2 FQGNSA. In DNA, the CDR3 is TGTGCCAGCAGCTACGCGGGACAGGGGGCAGACACCATATATTTT. It codes for CASSYAGQGADTIYF.

The chain couples TRBV28 to TRBJ1-2, with D perhaps matching TRBD1 (5 bases). This CDR3 is 13 amino acids long. Germline CDR1 and CDR2: MDHEN and SYDVKM. The V end lost 9 bases, the J end lost 5 bases, and 16 bases lay between the germline ends. CDR3 bases: TGTGCCAGTTACCCGGGGGTTCTATATGGCTACACCTTC. Translating gives CASYPGVLYGYTF.